This T cell receptor (beta chain) originates from a study of blood T cell repertoires in COVID-19. Study context: The samples span acute and convalescent COVID-19 from the United States, Italy and Spain. PBMCs, B-cell-depleted T cells, or T cells provided the cDNA or gDNA that made up the material.

As processed by the authors: Reference gene primer amplification gave estimated nucleated cell counts. TCRdb's table, derived via immunoSEQ multiplex PCR, lists solely in-frame clones and lacks some. From that table come the V and J calls and clone size; the DNA was used to work out D and trimming. Here the sample spans 210,000 or so clones, 88% being singletons. Germline V gene lookup returns CDR1 SGHTA and CDR2 FQGNSA. The CDR3 is 15 amino acids. The V and J ends lost 0 bases and 7 bases, in that order; junction bases with no gene match: 3. The specimen was peripheral blood. The TCR originated in an older woman with acute or convalescent COVID-19. The gene calls are TRBV7-2 and TRBJ1-2; 12 bases fit TRBD1. The CDR3 DNA reads as TGTGCCAGCAGCTTAGCGGGACAGGGGGCGCGTGGCTACACCTTC. Translating it yields CASSLAGQGARGYTF.